One sample yielded the 21 T cell receptor beta chains listed below, sequenced in a study of cytomegalovirus exposure and HLA in healthy donors. 60 Vbeta and 13 Jbeta primers were used in PCR. Clones were sequenced by immunoSEQ multiplex PCR, and TCRdb holds only the in-frame ones, with some missing. Of 64,000 or so clones in the sample, roughly 67% were seen once. Sequenced material: PBMCs. The receptors come from a middle-aged man in good health and CMV-seropositive.

This clone was found a few times. The chain has TRBV28 and TRBJ2-7; 8 nucleotides match TRBD1. CDR3 length: 16 amino acids. The trim removed 2 bases at V and 1 base at J, leaving 7 bases unmatched. The germline gives CDR1 MDHEN, CDR2 SYDVKM. CDR3 nucleotides: TGTGCCAGCAGTTTAGAGGGACAGGCCGTATCCTACGAGCAGTACTTC. Its translation: CASSLEGQAVSYEQYF.

The table lists this clone with many counts. The chain recombines TRBV2 with TRBJ2-1; TRBD2 matches 11 bases. Germline V gives CDR1 SNHLY, CDR2 FYNNEI. The CDR3 spans 13 residues. The junction had 6 bases not matched to a gene; V was cut back by 10 bases and J by 7 bases. The CDR3 region is CAKRTSGWNEQFF. As DNA, the CDR3 is TGTGCCAAGAGGACTAGCGGGTGGAATGAGCAGTTCTTC.

The chain has TRBV6-1 and TRBJ1-2; 9 bases are shared with TRBD1. Trimming at V came to 6 bases and at J to 7 bases, leaving 9 bases not matched to a gene. The CDR3 length is 14 residues. The germline V gene has CDR1 MNHNS and CDR2 SASEGT. For the CDR3, the DNA is TGTGCCAGCAGAGCCACAGGGGGCGAGAGTGGCTACACCTTC. The encoded protein is CASRATGGESGYTF.

This chain uses TRBV2 with TRBJ1-4, with 7 bases identical to TRBD1. The CDR3 contains 14 residues. Losses at the gene ends were 0 bases for V and 10 bases for J; bases not matched to a gene: 5. The germline V gene has CDR1 SNHLY and CDR2 FYNNEI. In DNA form, the CDR3 reads TGTGCCAGCAGTGAAGCCGGGACAGCTTTAAAACTGTTTTTT. Translated, it gives CASSEAGTALKLFF.

The chain carries TRBV6-5 and TRBJ1-2, with TRBD1 as a possible D gene (5 bases). CDR3 length: 13 amino acids. V was pared by 4 bases and J by 0 bases, with 6 bases between. The V gene's germline CDR1 is MNHEY and CDR2 SVGAGI. The CDR3 loop reads CASSLTANYGYTF. The CDR3 DNA follows: TGTGCCAGCAGTTTGACAGCTAACTATGGCTACACCTTC.

The J gene is TRBJ2-2, the V gene TRBV6-1, with D tentatively TRBD2 (5 bases). V lost 0 bases and J lost 5, with 13 bases in between. Germline V CDR1 and CDR2: MNHNS, SASEGT. The CDR3 is 16 amino acids. CDR3 amino acids: CASSEAPGVTTGELFF. The CDR3 DNA reads as TGTGCCAGCAGTGAAGCGCCCGGGGTAACGACCGGGGAGCTGTTTTTT.

This clone was found a few times. V usage is TRBV30 and J usage is TRBJ2-7; possibly TRBD2 for D (6 bases). Per the germline V gene, CDR1 is GTSNPN and CDR2 is SVGIG (reference sequence). This CDR3 region has 11 residues. CDR3 amino acids: CAGGPSYEQYF. The CDR3 coding sequence is TGTGCTGGAGGGCCCTCCTACGAGCAGTACTTC.

The chain carries TRBV28 and TRBJ2-1, with 9 nucleotides matching TRBD2. The germline V gene has CDR1 MDHEN and CDR2 SYDVKM. This CDR3 comprises 16 residues. Trimming took 4 bases from V and 0 from J; bases not matched to a gene: 4. The CDR3 here is CASSYSSGTSYNEQFF. The CDR3 DNA reads TGTGCCAGCAGTTATTCTAGCGGGACCTCCTACAATGAGCAGTTCTTC. Full variable domain (remainder filled in from reference TRBV28 and TRBJ2-1): DVKVTQSSRYLVKRTGEKVFLECVQDMDHENMFWYRQDPGLGLRLIYFSYDVKMKEKGDIPEGYSVSREKKERFSLILESASTNQTSMYLCASSYSSGTSYNEQFFGPGTRLTVL.

The gene calls are TRBV19 and TRBJ1-5, with D perhaps matching TRBD1 (5 bases). Germline lookup yields CDR1 LNHDA and CDR2 SQIVND (reference sequence). The CDR3 covers 14 residues. Trimming left V 3 bases short and J 6 bases short, with 12 bases between. CDR3 sequence: CASSMQGAFQPQHF. The CDR3 DNA sequence: TGTGCCAGTAGTATGCAAGGGGCTTTTCAGCCCCAGCATTTT.

This clone was recorded once. The CDR3 DNA reads as TGTGCCACCAAATTAGCGGGGCCAGATACGCAGTATTTT. It translates to CATKLAGPDTQYF. The chain carries TRBV15 and TRBJ2-3; 8 nucleotides agree with TRBD2. After removal of 7 bases from V and 4 bases from J, the junction contained 4 bases not matched to a gene. From germline, CDR1 is LNHNV and CDR2 YYDKDF (reference sequence). The CDR3 is made up of 13 amino acids.

The chain recombines TRBV27 with TRBJ2-1; a possible D gene is TRBD1 (6 bases). CDR1 MNHEY and CDR2 SMNVEV come from the germline V gene (reference sequence). Trimming removed 0 bases at V and 8 bases at J, with 11 bases between. The CDR3 has 14 amino acids. The DNA for the CDR3 is TGTGCCAGCAGTTTATCGGCAGGGGATGATGAGCAGTTCTTC. Translated: CASSLSAGDDEQFF.

The chain is built from TRBV5-1 and TRBJ2-3, with D maybe TRBD1 (5 bases). Trimming left V 4 bases short and J 3 bases short, with 9 bases between. The CDR3 covers 13 residues. Germline values: CDR1 SGHRS, CDR2 YFSETQ. CDR3: CASSGRQTDTQYF. DNA for the CDR3: TGCGCCAGCAGCGGGCGACAGACAGATACGCAGTATTTT.

The chain uses TRBV2 and TRBJ2-3; 8 bases are a match to TRBD1. J was trimmed by 5 bases and V by 3 bases; bases with no gene match: 7. Germline CDR1 is SNHLY and CDR2 is FYNNEI. The CDR3 covers 15 residues. The CDR3 protein is CASSDFGQGVDTQYF. CDR3 coding DNA: TGTGCCAGCAGTGACTTCGGACAGGGAGTAGATACGCAGTATTTT.

J is TRBJ2-7 and V is TRBV29-1; TRBD2 matches at 7 bases. Germline V CDR1 and CDR2: SQVTM, ANQGSEA. The J segment lost 2 bases and the V segment lost 2 bases, leaving 6 bases of the junction unmatched. There are 14 residues in the CDR3. CDR3 in DNA: TGCAGCGTTGAAAGTCGGGGGGTAACCTACGAGCAGTACTTC. As protein: CSVESRGVTYEQYF.

J is TRBJ1-1 and V is TRBV5-1; D may be TRBD1 (6 bases). With 1 base removed from V and 7 bases from J, the gap between germline ends came to 11 bases. The CDR3 runs 13 residues. CDR1 and CDR2 from the germline V gene are SGHRS and YFSETQ. The CDR3 is CASSLNTGSEAFF. CDR3 nucleotide sequence: TGCGCCAGCAGCTTGAACACAGGGAGTGAAGCTTTCTTT.

The CDR3 region has the DNA TGTGCCAGCAGCCACCCCGGACAGTCTTCGAACACCGGGGAGCTGTTTTTT. This gives the protein CASSHPGQSSNTGELFF. The chain links TRBV27 to TRBJ2-2; weak D call: TRBD1 (6 bases). Trimming stripped 6 bases from V and 0 bases from J, with 17 bases between. The CDR3 covers 17 residues. Germline V CDR1 and CDR2: MNHEY, SMNVEV (reference sequence).

The table lists this clone with a few counts. The chain uses TRBV5-1 and TRBJ1-2, with 9 bases fitting TRBD1. V lost 2 bases, J lost 6 bases, and 8 bases stayed unmatched. The CDR3 contains 15 residues. CDR1 and CDR2 (germline): SGHRS, YFSETQ. The CDR3 is CASSFPGQGENGYTF. The CDR3 coding sequence is TGCGCCAGCAGCTTTCCGGGACAGGGAGAGAATGGCTACACCTTC.

This rearrangement joins TRBV7-2 to TRBJ1-1; possible D gene TRBD1, 6 bases. Germline CDR1 SGHTA, CDR2 FQGNSA. V lost 1 base, J lost 3 bases, and 12 bases lay in between. This CDR3 contains 15 residues. This CDR3 reads CASSLDRVSDTEAFF. In DNA, the CDR3 is TGTGCCAGCAGCTTAGACAGGGTGTCCGACACTGAAGCTTTCTTT.

CDR3 sequence (DNA): TGTGCCAGCAGTCCTCAGGCCAACACAGATACGCAGTATTTT. Translation gives CASSPQANTDTQYF. The chain couples TRBV6-1 to TRBJ2-3; D call uncertain. CDR1 is MNHNS, CDR2 SASEGT, per germline. This CDR3 is 14 amino acids long. Trimming removed 5 bases at V and 2 bases at J, with 11 bases between.

The gene calls are TRBV15 and TRBJ2-7; 7 nucleotides line up with TRBD1. CDR3 length equals 14 residues. Unmatched junction bases numbered 0, after V lost 1 base and J lost 0 bases. Germline CDR1 and CDR2: LNHNV and YYDKDF (reference sequence). CDR3 amino acids: CATSRGDSSYEQYF. In nucleotides, the CDR3 is TGTGCCACCAGCAGAGGGGACAGCTCCTACGAGCAGTACTTC.

The rearrangement links TRBV11-2 to TRBJ1-5; TRBD1 agrees at 8 bases. Germline CDR1 reads SGHAT; CDR2 reads FQNNGV. Trimming took 5 bases from V and 6 from J; bases not matched to a gene: 6. The CDR3 spans 14 residues. DNA of the CDR3: TGTGCCAGCAGCATTGACAGGGGAGGTCAGCCCCAGCATTTT. Amino acids: CASSIDRGGQPQHF. The full variable domain, with the rest looked up from reference TRBV11-2 and TRBJ1-5, is EAGVAQSPRYKIIEKRQSVAFWCNPISGHATLYWYQQILGQGPKLLIQFQNNGVVDDSQLPKDRFSAERLKGVDSTLKIQPAKLEDSAVYLCASSIDRGGQPQHFGDGTRLSIL.